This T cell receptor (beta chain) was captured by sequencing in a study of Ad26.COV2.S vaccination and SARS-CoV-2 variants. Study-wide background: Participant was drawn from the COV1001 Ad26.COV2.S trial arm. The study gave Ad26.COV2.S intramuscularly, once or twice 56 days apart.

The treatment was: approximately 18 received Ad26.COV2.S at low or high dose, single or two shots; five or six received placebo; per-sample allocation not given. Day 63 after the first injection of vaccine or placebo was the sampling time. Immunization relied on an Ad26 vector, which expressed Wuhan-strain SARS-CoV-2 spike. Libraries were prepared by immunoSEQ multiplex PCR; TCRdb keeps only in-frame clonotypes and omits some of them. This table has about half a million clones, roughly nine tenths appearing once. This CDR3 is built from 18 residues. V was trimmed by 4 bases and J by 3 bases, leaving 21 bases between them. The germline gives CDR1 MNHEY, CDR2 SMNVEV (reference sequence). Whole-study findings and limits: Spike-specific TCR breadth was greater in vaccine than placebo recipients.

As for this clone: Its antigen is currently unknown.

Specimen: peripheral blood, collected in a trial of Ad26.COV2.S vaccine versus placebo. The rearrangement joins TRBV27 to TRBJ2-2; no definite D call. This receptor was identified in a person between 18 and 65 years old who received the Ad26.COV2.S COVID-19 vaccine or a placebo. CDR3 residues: CASSSQRGNSLDTGELFF. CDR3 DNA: TGTGCCAGCAGTTCCCAGCGCGGTAACTCCTTGGACACCGGGGAGCTGTTTTTT.